The 5 T cell receptor beta chains in this list originate from one sample, sequenced in a study of T cell responses to AZD1222 COVID-19 vaccine. The method was immunoSEQ multiplex PCR; TCRdb's version includes in-frame clones alone and lacks a portion of them. The repertoire includes under 200,000 clones, almost 90% of them detected once, and 5.5% sits in the top ten. This specimen was peripheral blood, taken on day 0 of AZD1222 vaccination. The receptor source for this set is an adult in good health.

V and J are TRBV2 and TRBJ1-6, with 7 bases that match TRBD1. J gave up 8 bases and V 2 bases, and 6 bases lay outside the gene matches. The CDR3 is 15 amino acids. From germline, CDR1 is SNHLY and CDR2 FYNNEI. The CDR3 here is CASSETGQAHSPLHF. In DNA, the CDR3 is TGTGCCAGCAGTGAAACTGGACAGGCGCATTCACCCCTCCACTTT.

The chain recombines TRBV9 with TRBJ1-2, with TRBD1 matching 10 bases. Germline assignment: CDR1 SGDLS and CDR2 YYNGEE. There are 16 residues in the CDR3. V lost 4 bases to trimming and J lost 4 bases; unmatched junction nucleotides: 10. The CDR3 loop is CASSPRDRGSSYGYTF. CDR3 coding DNA: TGTGCCAGCAGCCCTCGGGACAGGGGTTCCTCCTATGGCTACACCTTC. The whole variable domain, filled in from reference TRBV9 and TRBJ1-2, reads DSGVTQTPKHLITATGQRVTLRCSPRSGDLSVYWYQQSLDQGLQFLIQYYNGEERAKGNILERFSAQQFPDLHSELNLSSLELGDSALYFCASSPRDRGSSYGYTFGSGTRLTVV.

The chain has TRBV2 and TRBJ2-5; 9 nucleotides agree with TRBD1. From germline, CDR1 is SNHLY and CDR2 FYNNEI. Trimming removed 4 bases from V and 2 bases from J; junction bases left unmatched: 2. CDR3 length equals 14 residues. The CDR3 spells CASSGGTGQETQYF. CDR3 nucleotide sequence: TGTGCCAGCAGTGGAGGGACAGGGCAAGAGACCCAGTACTTC.

This chain uses TRBV5-4 with TRBJ1-1; D uncertain. With 4 bases removed from V and 3 bases from J, the gap between germline ends came to 4 bases. The V gene's germline CDR1 is SGHNT and CDR2 YYREEE (reference sequence). CDR3 size: 11 residues. In DNA form, the CDR3 reads TGTGCCAGCAGCAAAGACACTGAAGCTTTCTTT. Translation gives CASSKDTEAFF.

The J gene is TRBJ1-5, the V gene TRBV25-1; 7 bases line up with TRBD1. Per the germline V gene, CDR1 is MGHDK and CDR2 is SYGVNS. V lost 3 bases and J lost 5; bases outside the gene matches: 10. The CDR3 consists of 16 residues. The CDR3 protein is CASSDPRQGGDQPQHF. In DNA form, the CDR3 reads TGTGCCAGCAGTGATCCGCGCCAGGGGGGCGATCAGCCCCAGCATTTT.